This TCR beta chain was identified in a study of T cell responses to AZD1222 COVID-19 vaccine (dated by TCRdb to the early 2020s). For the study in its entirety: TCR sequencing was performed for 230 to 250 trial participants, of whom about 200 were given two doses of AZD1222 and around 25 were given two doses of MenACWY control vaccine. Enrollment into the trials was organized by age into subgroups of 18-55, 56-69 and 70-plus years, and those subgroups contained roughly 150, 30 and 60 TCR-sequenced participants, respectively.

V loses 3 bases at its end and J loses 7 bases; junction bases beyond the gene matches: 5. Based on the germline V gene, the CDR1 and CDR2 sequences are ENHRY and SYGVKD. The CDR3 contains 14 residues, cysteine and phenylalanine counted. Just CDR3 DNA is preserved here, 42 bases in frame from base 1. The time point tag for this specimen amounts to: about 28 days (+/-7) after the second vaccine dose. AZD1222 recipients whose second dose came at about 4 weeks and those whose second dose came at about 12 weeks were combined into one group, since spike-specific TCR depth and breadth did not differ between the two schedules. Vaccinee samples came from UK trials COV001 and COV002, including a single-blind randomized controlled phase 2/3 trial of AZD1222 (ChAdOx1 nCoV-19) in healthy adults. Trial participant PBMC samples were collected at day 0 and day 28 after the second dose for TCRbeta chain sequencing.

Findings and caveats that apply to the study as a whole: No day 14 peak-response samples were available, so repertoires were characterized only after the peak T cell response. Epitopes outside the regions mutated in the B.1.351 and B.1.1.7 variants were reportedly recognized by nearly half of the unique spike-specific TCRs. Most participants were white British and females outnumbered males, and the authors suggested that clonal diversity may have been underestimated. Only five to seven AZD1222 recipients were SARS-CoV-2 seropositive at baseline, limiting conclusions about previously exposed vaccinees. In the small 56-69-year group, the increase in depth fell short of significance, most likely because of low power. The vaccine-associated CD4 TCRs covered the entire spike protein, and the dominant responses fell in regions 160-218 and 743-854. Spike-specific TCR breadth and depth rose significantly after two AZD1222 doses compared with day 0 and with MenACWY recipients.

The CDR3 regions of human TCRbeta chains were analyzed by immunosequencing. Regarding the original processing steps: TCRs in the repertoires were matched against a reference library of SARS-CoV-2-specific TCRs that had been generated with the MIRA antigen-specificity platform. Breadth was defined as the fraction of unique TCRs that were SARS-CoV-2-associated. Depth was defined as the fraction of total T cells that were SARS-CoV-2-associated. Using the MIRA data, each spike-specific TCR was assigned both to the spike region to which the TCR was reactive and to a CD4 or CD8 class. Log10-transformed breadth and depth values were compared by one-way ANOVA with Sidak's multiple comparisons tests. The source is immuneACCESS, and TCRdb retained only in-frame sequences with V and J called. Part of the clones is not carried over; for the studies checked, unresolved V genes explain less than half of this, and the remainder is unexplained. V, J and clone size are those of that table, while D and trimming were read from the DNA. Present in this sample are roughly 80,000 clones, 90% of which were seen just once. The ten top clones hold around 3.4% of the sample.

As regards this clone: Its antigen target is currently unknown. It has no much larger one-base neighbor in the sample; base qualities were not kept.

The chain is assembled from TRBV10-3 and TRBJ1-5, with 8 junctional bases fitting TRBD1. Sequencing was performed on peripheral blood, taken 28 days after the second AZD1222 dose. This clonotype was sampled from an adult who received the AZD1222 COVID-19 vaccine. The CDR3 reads CAISDRTGSQPQHF. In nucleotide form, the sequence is TGTGCCATCAGTGACCGGACAGGGTCACAGCCCCAGCATTTT.